The clone carrying this T cell receptor (beta chain) was counted between two and nine times. The sample belongs to a study of blood T cell repertoires in COVID-19. About the research overall: In each case, the material was cDNA or gDNA derived from T cells, B-cell-depleted T cells, or PBMCs.

The CDR3 has 11 amino acids. V was trimmed by 2 bases and J by 2 bases, leaving 4 bases between them. Germline CDR1 reads SQVTM; CDR2 reads ANQGSEA. Per the study methods: Reference gene primer amplification in the assay estimated nucleated cell counts. Measured with immunoSEQ multiplex PCR; TCRdb has only the in-frame clones, and not every one. The V and J calls and clone size come from that table; D and trimming were worked out from the DNA. This sample yields tens of thousands of clones, of which 60% to 75% are seen a single time; 25% to 30% belongs to the top ten. The rearrangement joins TRBV29-1 to TRBJ2-7; no clear D. Sequencing was performed on peripheral blood. This receptor was identified in a woman of 80 years or more with acute or convalescent COVID-19. The CDR3 is CSVELTYEQYF. Here the CDR3 DNA reads TGCAGCGTTGAACTAACCTACGAGCAGTACTTC.